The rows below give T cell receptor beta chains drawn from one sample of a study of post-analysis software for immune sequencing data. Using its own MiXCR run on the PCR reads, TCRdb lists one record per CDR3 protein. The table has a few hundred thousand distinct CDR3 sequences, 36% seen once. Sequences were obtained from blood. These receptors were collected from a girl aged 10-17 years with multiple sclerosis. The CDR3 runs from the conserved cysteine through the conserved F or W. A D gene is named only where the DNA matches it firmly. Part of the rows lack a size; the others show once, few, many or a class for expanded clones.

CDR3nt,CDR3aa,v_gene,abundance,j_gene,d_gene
TGCAGTGCTACTACCGGGACAGGGGGTGAAGCTTTCTTT,CSATTGTGGEAFF,TRBV20-1,.,TRBJ1-1,TRBD1
TGTGCCAGCAGTACCACACGACTAGCGGGGGGGGCAGATACGCAGTATTTT,CASSTTRLAGGADTQYF,TRBV28,many,TRBJ2-3,TRBD2
TGTGCCAGCGCCAGCGGGGGGACCAATGAGCAGTTCTTC,CASASGGTNEQFF,TRBV9,.,TRBJ2-1,TRBD2
TGTGCCAGCAGTTCCGGGACTAGCGATACTAGCACAGATACGCAGTATTTT,CASSSGTSDTSTDTQYF,TRBV12-3/TRBV12-4,many,TRBJ2-3,TRBD2
TGTGCCAGCAGTTTAGGGACCCGCAATGAGCAGTTCTTC,CASSLGTRNEQFF,TRBV27,many,TRBJ2-1,.
TGTGCCAGCAGCTTAACTGTGTGGGTTGGGACATCGTCCTACAATGAGCAGTTCTTC,CASSLTVWVGTSSYNEQFF,TRBV7-9,.,TRBJ2-1,.
TGTGCCAGCAGTTCCGGAGGGCGCTACGAGCAGTACTTC,CASSSGGRYEQYF,TRBV6-1,many,TRBJ2-7,.
TGTGCCAGCAGTTTATCCCCACCGGGGCTCTCTGGGGCCAACGTCCTGACTTTC,CASSLSPPGLSGANVLTF,TRBV27,many,TRBJ2-6,.
TGTGCCAGCAGCTTGGTTGATGAGAACACTGAAGCTTTCTTT,CASSLVDENTEAFF,TRBV5-5,.,TRBJ1-1,.
TGCAGTGCTAGCGGGCTTCTAGCCAAAAACATTCAGTACTTC,CSASGLLAKNIQYF,TRBV20-1,.,TRBJ2-4,.
TGTGCCACCAGCAGAGATCTAGGACTAGCGGGGGGTGAGCAGTTCTTC,CATSRDLGLAGGEQFF,TRBV15,many,TRBJ2-1,TRBD2
TGTGCCAGCAGCTTCGTTGGACTAGCGGGAGTAGGAGAGACCCAGTACTTC,CASSFVGLAGVGETQYF,TRBV13,few,TRBJ2-5,TRBD2
TGCAGTGCATCCGGGACCTTAGGCGAGACCCAGTACTTC,CSASGTLGETQYF,TRBV20-1,.,TRBJ2-5,.
TGTGCCAGCAGCCAAGATCTCGACAGGATTCGTGCGACCCAGTACTTC,CASSQDLDRIRATQYF,TRBV3-1,.,TRBJ2-5,.
TGCGCCAGCAGCTTATCGGGGTTTAATGAGCAGTTCTTC,CASSLSGFNEQFF,TRBV5-1,once,TRBJ2-1,.
TGCAGCGTTGAGCGGGACAGGAGATCAGGTGGCTACACCTTC,CSVERDRRSGGYTF,TRBV29-1,many,TRBJ1-2,TRBD1
TGCAGTGCTTTAAAGACTAGCACAGATACGCAGTATTTT,CSALKTSTDTQYF,TRBV20-1,.,TRBJ2-3,.
TGTGCCAGCCGAACCGGGGAGCTGTTTTTT,CASRTGELFF,TRBV7-9,many,TRBJ2-2,.
TGCAGTGCTAGAGATCTGGGACAGGGGACCGCAGATACGCAGTATTTT,CSARDLGQGTADTQYF,TRBV20-1,many,TRBJ2-3,TRBD1
TGTGCAACCTCGGCGGGTGGGGAGACCCAGTACTTC,CATSAGGETQYF,TRBV7-9,many,TRBJ2-5,.
TGTGCCAGCAGCTTATCAGGGTACTCCTACGAGCAGTTCTTC,CASSLSGYSYEQFF,TRBV7-2,.,TRBJ2-1,.
TGTGCCAGCAGCTCAAGGCCAGCGGGATACAATGAGCAGTTCTTC,CASSSRPAGYNEQFF,TRBV11-2,many,TRBJ2-1,TRBD2
TGTGCCAGCAGCCCAAGTTCCAATGAAAAACTGTTTTTT,CASSPSSNEKLFF,TRBV9,many,TRBJ1-4,.
TGTGCCAGCAGTTTAAGGGAGCTGTTTTTT,CASSLRELFF,TRBV12-3/TRBV12-4,.,TRBJ2-2,.
TGTGCCAGCAGTTCCTCCCTTGTACAGTACTTC,CASSSSLVQYF,TRBV6-5,.,TRBJ2-7,.
TGCAGTGCTAGAGATTCCGCCCTAGCGGGAGACGTTGAGCAGTTCTTC,CSARDSALAGDVEQFF,TRBV20-1,few,TRBJ2-1,TRBD2
TGTGCCAGCAGTGTGGGAGGGAGTCAGCCCCAGCATTTT,CASSVGGSQPQHF,TRBV6-1,.,TRBJ1-5,.
TGTGCCAGCAGCCAAGATTCACGAGGCTTAAGCACAGATACGCAGTATTTT,CASSQDSRGLSTDTQYF,TRBV4-2,many,TRBJ2-3,.
TGTGCCAGCATCCAGGGGGCGCACACAGATACGCAGTATTTT,CASIQGAHTDTQYF,TRBV28,many,TRBJ2-3,TRBD1
TGTGCCGTGAAAGGGCAGGTGAACACTGAAGCTTTCTTT,CAVKGQVNTEAFF,TRBV2,.,TRBJ1-1,.
TGTGCCAGCAGCGATCCTGGAGGGACAGAGACCCAGTACTTC,CASSDPGGTETQYF,TRBV11-2,many,TRBJ2-5,.
TGCAGTGCTAGAGATCCCCAAACAGGGTACCAGCCCCAGCATTTT,CSARDPQTGYQPQHF,TRBV20-1,.,TRBJ1-5,.
TGCAGCGTTGAACCGGGACAGGGGAGCACAGATACGCAGTATTTT,CSVEPGQGSTDTQYF,TRBV29-1,.,TRBJ2-3,TRBD1
TGCAGCGTCGGACAGGGATTCGGGAACACTGAAGCTTTCTTT,CSVGQGFGNTEAFF,TRBV29-1,.,TRBJ1-1,TRBD1
TGCAGTGCCCCCAGGGGAGGGTTAAATCAGCCCCAGCATTTT,CSAPRGGLNQPQHF,TRBV20-1,many,TRBJ1-5,.
TGCGCCAGCAGCTGGGCCGTCGGGGGGGCGGGTGGCACTGAAGCTTTCTTT,CASSWAVGGAGGTEAFF,TRBV5-1,few,TRBJ1-1,.
TGTGCCAGCAGTTTTGTAGTAGGGCGACAGCCTGCAACCACTGAAGCTTTCTTT,CASSFVVGRQPATTEAFF,TRBV12-3/TRBV12-4,once,TRBJ1-1,.
TGTGCCAGCAGTTCCAGGGTTAGTAACGTCCTGACTTTC,CASSSRVSNVLTF,TRBV28,.,TRBJ2-6,.
TGTGCCAGCAGCTTAGATTCAGCTTGGGAGACCCAGTACTTC,CASSLDSAWETQYF,TRBV7-2,.,TRBJ2-5,.
TGTGCCAGCAGCTGGCGCACCAGCACAGATACGCAGTATTTT,CASSWRTSTDTQYF,TRBV7-2,.,TRBJ2-3,.
TGTGCCAGCAGTTCAGGGACAGTCTATGGCTACACCTTC,CASSSGTVYGYTF,TRBV6-5,many,TRBJ1-2,TRBD1
TGCGCCAGCAGCTTGGTCCCGGGAGCGAGAGAGACCCAGTACTTC,CASSLVPGARETQYF,TRBV5-1,.,TRBJ2-5,.
TGTGCCAGCAGCCCGGGACTGGGATCCAATGAGCAGTTCTTC,CASSPGLGSNEQFF,TRBV12-3/TRBV12-4,.,TRBJ2-1,.
TGTGCCAGCAGTGAAGGGCACAAGACATCGTACCAAGAGACCCAGTACTTC,CASSEGHKTSYQETQYF,TRBV6-1,.,TRBJ2-5,.
TGTGCCATCGGCGCTAGCGGGGGGACCGGCACAGATACGCAGTATTTT,CAIGASGGTGTDTQYF,TRBV10-3,many,TRBJ2-3,TRBD2